This T cell receptor beta chain derives from a study of T cell changes during pregnancy in multiple sclerosis. Profiling relied on immunoSEQ multiplex PCR, and the TCRdb table lists in-frame clones only, not all of them. The data contain 70,000 to 95,000 clones, around 94% of them seen just once; the ten biggest clones take up 2% to 2.5%. This clonotype was obtained from a female donor in good health, enrolled as a control in a pregnancy study. The source material was peripheral blood, sampled in the second trimester of pregnancy.

The CDR3 DNA is TGTGCCTGGAGTGGAGGCGGCCGAGAGACCCAGTACTTC. Amino acid sequence: CAWSGGGRETQYF. J is TRBJ2-5 and V is TRBV30; D call uncertain. V lost 1 base, J lost 4 bases, and 10 bases lay in between. Germline V gene lookup returns CDR1 GTSNPN and CDR2 SVGIG (reference sequence). This CDR3 contains 13 residues.